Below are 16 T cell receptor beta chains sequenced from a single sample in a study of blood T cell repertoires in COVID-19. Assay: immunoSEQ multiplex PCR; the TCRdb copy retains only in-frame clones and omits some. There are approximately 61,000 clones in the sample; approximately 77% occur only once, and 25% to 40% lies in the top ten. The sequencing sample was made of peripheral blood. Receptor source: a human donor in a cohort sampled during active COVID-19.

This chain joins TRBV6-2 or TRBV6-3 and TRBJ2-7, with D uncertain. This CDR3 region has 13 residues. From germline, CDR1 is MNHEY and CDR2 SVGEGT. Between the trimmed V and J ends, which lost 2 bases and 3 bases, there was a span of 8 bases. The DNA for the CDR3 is TGTGCCAGCAGTTACCCGGTCAACTACGAGCAGTACTTC. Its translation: CASSYPVNYEQYF.

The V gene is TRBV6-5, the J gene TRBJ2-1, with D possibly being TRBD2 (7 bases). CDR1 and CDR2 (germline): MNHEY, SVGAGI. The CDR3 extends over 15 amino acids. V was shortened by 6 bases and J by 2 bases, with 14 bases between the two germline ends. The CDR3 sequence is CASSRGGSPYNEQFF. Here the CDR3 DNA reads TGTGCCAGCAGCCGCGGGGGCTCACCCTACAATGAGCAGTTCTTC.

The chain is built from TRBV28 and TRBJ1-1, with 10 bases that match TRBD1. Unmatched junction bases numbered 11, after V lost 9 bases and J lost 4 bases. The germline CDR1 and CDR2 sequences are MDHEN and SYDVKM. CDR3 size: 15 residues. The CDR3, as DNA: TGTGCCAGTCCCCCGGGGGGACAGGGGATCACTGAAGCTTTCTTT. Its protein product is CASPPGGQGITEAFF.

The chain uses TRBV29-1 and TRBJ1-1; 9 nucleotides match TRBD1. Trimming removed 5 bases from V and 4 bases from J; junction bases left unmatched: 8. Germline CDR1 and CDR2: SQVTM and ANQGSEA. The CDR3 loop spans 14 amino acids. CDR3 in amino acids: CSVRDRDGRTEAFF. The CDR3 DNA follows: TGCAGCGTTAGGGACAGGGACGGTCGCACTGAAGCTTTCTTT.

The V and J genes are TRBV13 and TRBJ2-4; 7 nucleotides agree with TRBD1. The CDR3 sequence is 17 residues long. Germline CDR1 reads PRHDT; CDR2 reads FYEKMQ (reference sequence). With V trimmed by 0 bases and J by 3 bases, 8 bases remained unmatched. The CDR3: CASSLGLTGIGKNIQYF. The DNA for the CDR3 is TGTGCCAGCAGCTTAGGCCTGACAGGGATTGGCAAAAACATTCAGTACTTC.

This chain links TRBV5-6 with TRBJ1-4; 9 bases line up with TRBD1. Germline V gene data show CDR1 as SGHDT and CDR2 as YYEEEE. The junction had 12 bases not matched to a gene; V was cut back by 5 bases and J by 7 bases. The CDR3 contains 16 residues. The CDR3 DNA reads TGTGCCAGCAGGCCTTGGGGACAGGGAATCGGTGAAAAACTGTTTTTT. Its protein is CASRPWGQGIGEKLFF.

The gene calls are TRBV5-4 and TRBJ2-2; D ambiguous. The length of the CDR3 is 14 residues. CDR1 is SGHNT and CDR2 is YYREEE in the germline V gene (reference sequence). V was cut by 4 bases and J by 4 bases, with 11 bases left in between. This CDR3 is CASSPTPGTGELFF. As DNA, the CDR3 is TGTGCCAGCAGCCCCACGCCGGGCACCGGGGAGCTGTTTTTT.

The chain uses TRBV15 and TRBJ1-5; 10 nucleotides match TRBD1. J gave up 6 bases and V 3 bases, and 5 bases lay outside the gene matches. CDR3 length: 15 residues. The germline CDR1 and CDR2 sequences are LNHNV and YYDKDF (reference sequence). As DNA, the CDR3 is TGTGCCACCAGCAGGGGAGACAGGGGGCTTCAGCCCCAGCATTTT. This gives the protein CATSRGDRGLQPQHF.

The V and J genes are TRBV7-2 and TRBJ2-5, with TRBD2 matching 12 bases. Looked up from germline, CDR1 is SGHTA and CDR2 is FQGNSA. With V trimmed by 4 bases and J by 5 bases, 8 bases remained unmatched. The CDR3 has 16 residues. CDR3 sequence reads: CASSSGLAGIRETQYF. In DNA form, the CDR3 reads TGTGCCAGCAGCTCCGGACTAGCGGGAATTCGGGAGACCCAGTACTTC.

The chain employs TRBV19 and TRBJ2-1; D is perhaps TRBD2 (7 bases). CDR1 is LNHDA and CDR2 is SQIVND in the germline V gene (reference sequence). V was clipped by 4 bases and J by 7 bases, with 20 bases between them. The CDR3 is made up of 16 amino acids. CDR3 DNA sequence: TGTGCCAGTAGTAGGTCGGGGGGCCTGATAGAGAATGAGCAGTTCTTC. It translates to CASSRSGGLIENEQFF.

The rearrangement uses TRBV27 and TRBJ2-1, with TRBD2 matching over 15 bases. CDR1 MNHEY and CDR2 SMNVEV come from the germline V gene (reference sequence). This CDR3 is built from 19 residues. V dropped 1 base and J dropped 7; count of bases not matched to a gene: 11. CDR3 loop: CASSLWTSGRAGRENEQFF. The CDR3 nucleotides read TGTGCCAGCAGTTTATGGACTAGCGGGAGGGCCGGTAGGGAAAATGAGCAGTTCTTC.

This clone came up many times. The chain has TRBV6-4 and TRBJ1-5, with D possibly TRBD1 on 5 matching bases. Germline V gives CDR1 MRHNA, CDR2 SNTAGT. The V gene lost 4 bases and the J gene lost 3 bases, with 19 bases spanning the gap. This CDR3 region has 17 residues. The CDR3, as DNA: TGTGCCAGCAGTGGGCGAGGACATCTGGATCTCAATCAGCCCCAGCATTTT. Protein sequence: CASSGRGHLDLNQPQHF.

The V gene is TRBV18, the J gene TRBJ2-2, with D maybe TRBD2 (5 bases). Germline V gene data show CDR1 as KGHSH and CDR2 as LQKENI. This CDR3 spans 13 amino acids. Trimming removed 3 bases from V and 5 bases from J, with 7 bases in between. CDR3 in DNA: TGTGCCAGCTCACCGAGGGAGACCGGGGAGCTGTTTTTT. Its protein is CASSPRETGELFF. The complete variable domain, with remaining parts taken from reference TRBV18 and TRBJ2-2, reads NAGVMQNPRHLVRRRGQEARLRCSPMKGHSHVYWYRQLPEEGLKFMVYLQKENIIDESGMPKERFSAEFPKEGPSILRIQQVVRGDSAAYFCASSPRETGELFFGEGSRLTVL.

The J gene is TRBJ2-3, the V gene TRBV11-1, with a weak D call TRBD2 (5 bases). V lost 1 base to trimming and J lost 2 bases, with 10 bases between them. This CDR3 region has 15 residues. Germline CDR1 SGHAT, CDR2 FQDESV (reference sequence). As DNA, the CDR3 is TGTGCCAGCAGCTTAGATGGCGGGCCCACAGATACGCAGTATTTT. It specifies CASSLDGGPTDTQYF.

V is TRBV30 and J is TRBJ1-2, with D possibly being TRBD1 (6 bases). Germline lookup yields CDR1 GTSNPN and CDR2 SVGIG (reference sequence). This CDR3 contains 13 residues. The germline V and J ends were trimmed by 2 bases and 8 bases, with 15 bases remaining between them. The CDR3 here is CAWSKNRVGGYTF. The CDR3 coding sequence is TGTGCCTGGAGTAAGAACAGGGTAGGAGGCTACACCTTC. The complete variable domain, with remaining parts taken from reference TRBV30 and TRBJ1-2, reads SQTIHQWPATLVQPVGSPLSLECTVEGTSNPNLYWYRQAAGRGLQLLFYSVGIGQISSEVPQNLSASRPQDRQFILSSKKLLLSDSGFYLCAWSKNRVGGYTFGSGTRLTVV.

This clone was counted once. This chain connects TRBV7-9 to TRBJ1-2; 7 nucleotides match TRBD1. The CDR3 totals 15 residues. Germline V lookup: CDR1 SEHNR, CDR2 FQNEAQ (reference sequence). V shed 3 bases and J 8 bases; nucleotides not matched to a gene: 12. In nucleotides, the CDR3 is TGTGCCAGCAGCTTGCTCAGGGGGTCCCCTAAGGGCTACACCTTC. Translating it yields CASSLLRGSPKGYTF.